The 10 T cell receptor beta chains below come from one sample, sequenced in a study of T-cell memory formation after mild COVID-19. TCRdb re-called the 5' RACE reads through MiXCR, storing one row per CDR3 protein. The sample has 100,000 to 150,000 distinct CDR3 sequences; about a sixth are singletons. The sequenced sample consisted of PBMCs or a T cell subset sorted from them (not recorded which). These receptors were taken from a man between 18 and 29 years old who had mild COVID-19 (a few samples of this study predate the infection). Cell type and time point are not known.

The rearrangement joins TRBV12-3 or TRBV12-4 to TRBJ1-4; 11 bases align to TRBD1. The V gene end was trimmed by 9 bases and the J gene end by 5 bases; junction bases not matched to a gene: 14. The CDR3 runs to 17 residues. CDR3: CASGQGASSFWNEKLFF. In nucleotides, the CDR3 is TGTGCCAGTGGACAGGGGGCAAGTTCGTTTTGGAATGAAAAACTGTTTTTT.

The chain uses TRBV10-3 and TRBJ2-2, with D uncertain. Per germline, CDR1 ENHRY and CDR2 SYGVKD. The CDR3 is 14 amino acids. V dropped 6 bases and J dropped 6 bases, with 14 bases sitting between them. This chain's CDR3 is CAIRPSGWAGELFF. DNA for the CDR3: TGTGCCATCAGGCCGTCGGGTTGGGCCGGGGAGCTGTTTTTT.

The V call is TRBV5-1, the J call TRBJ1-3; D might be TRBD1 (5 bases). The CDR3 contains 16 residues. Deletions cut 3 bases from V and 2 bases from J, with 15 bases between. Germline lookup yields CDR1 SGHRS and CDR2 YFSETQ. The CDR3 bases are TGCGCCAGCAGCTGGACCAGGGCCGATACTGGAAACACCATATATTTT. It translates to CASSWTRADTGNTIYF. The full variable domain, in which reference TRBV5-1 and TRBJ1-3 provide the parts outside the CDR3, is KAGVTQTPRYLIKTRGQQVTLSCSPISGHRSVSWYQQTPGQGLQFLFEYFSETQRNKGNFPGRFSGRQFSNSRSEMNVSTLELGDSALYLCASSWTRADTGNTIYFGEGSWLTVV.

This rearrangement joins TRBV7-2 to TRBJ2-5; D may be TRBD1 (5 bases). Deletions cut 2 bases from V and 2 bases from J, with 9 bases between. Per germline, CDR1 SGHTA and CDR2 FQGNSA. CDR3 size: 14 residues. CDR3 coding DNA: TGTGCCAGCAGCTTATACAGGTCACAAGAGACCCAGTACTTC. Amino acid sequence: CASSLYRSQETQYF. Looking up the rest from reference TRBV7-2 and TRBJ2-5 gives the full variable domain: GAGVSQSPSNKVTEKGKDVELRCDPISGHTALYWYRQSLGQGLEFLIYFQGNSAPDKSGLPSDRFSAERTGGSVSTLTIQRTQQEDSAVYLCASSLYRSQETQYFGPGTRLLVL.

This clonotype was detected only a few times. The chain is built from TRBV16 and TRBJ2-5; a possible D gene is TRBD2 (6 bases). Trimming shortened V by 0 bases and J by 7 bases, and 12 bases separated the two germline ends. Germline assignment: CDR1 KGHSY and CDR2 FQNENV. The CDR3 is made up of 14 amino acids. The CDR3 sequence: CASSQSGGSGTQYF. CDR3 DNA sequence: TGTGCCAGCAGCCAATCAGGAGGGTCCGGGACCCAGTACTTC.

This clonotype has a single count. The chain has TRBV20-1 and TRBJ1-6; D is unresolved. This CDR3 contains 17 residues. CDR1 DFQATT and CDR2 SNEGSKA come from the germline V gene (reference sequence). Trimming left V 3 bases short and J 0 bases short, with 15 bases between. CDR3 sequence: CSASVYVASSYNSPLHF. DNA of the CDR3: TGCAGTGCTAGCGTCTACGTCGCGAGCTCCTATAATTCACCCCTCCACTTT.

The chain has TRBV5-1 and TRBJ1-4; D remains ambiguous. V lost 7 bases and J 3 bases, leaving 16 bases between the germline ends. Germline-derived CDR1 and CDR2 are SGHRS and YFSETQ. The CDR3 is made up of 15 amino acids. The CDR3 DNA reads as TGCGCCAGCCGCCGGATTCCGGGCCCTAATGAAAAACTGTTTTTT. It encodes CASRRIPGPNEKLFF.

The rearrangement joins TRBV4-2 to TRBJ2-5; D possibly corresponds to TRBD2 (6 bases). Trimming pared 0 bases from V and 2 bases from J, leaving 7 bases between. CDR3 length equals 14 residues. Germline V gene data show CDR1 as LGHNA and CDR2 as YNFKEQ. CDR3 residues: CASSQDGTQETQYF. The CDR3 DNA sequence: TGTGCCAGCAGCCAAGATGGGACTCAAGAGACCCAGTACTTC.

This clonotype occurred many times. The gene calls are TRBV5-1 and TRBJ2-7; D may match TRBD1 or TRBD2 (5 bases each). V lost 6 bases to trimming and J lost 6 bases, with 16 bases between them. This CDR3 has 13 amino acids. Germline lookup yields CDR1 SGHRS and CDR2 YFSETQ. CDR3 coding DNA: TGCGCCAGCACCCTTGTATCGGGGCGCGAGCAGTACTTC. Translated, it gives CASTLVSGREQYF.

This clonotype was observed a few times. The chain combines TRBV5-1 with TRBJ2-2; tentatively, D is TRBD2 (6 bases). CDR3 length: 15 residues. The germline V gene has CDR1 SGHRS and CDR2 YFSETQ. V was cut by 0 bases and J by 6 bases, with 12 bases left in between. CDR3 sequence: CASSLVTGGAGELFF. CDR3 coding DNA: TGCGCCAGCAGCTTGGTCACAGGCGGGGCCGGGGAGCTGTTTTTT. The whole variable domain, filled in from reference TRBV5-1 and TRBJ2-2, reads KAGVTQTPRYLIKTRGQQVTLSCSPISGHRSVSWYQQTPGQGLQFLFEYFSETQRNKGNFPGRFSGRQFSNSRSEMNVSTLELGDSALYLCASSLVTGGAGELFFGEGSRLTVL.